This entry is about one TCR beta chain. The antigen remains undetermined. The CDR3 sequence is 13 residues long. Germline V gene lookup returns CDR1 LGHNA and CDR2 YSLEER. Trimming took 0 bases from V and 3 from J, leaving 6 bases between them. Sequencing used immunoSEQ multiplex PCR; TCRdb keeps in-frame clones, though not all of them. The sample holds under 150,000 clones; 85% to 95% are singletons and the top ten take approximately 3.9%. This record belongs to a study of brain T cells in children with intractable seizures. General study results and limits: Clones missing pre-surgery may reflect undersampling of that blood sample.

Before surgery, patients took at least one anti-epileptic drug. The specimen comprised peripheral blood, sampled at surgery. The rearrangement links TRBV4-3 to TRBJ2-7; D possibly corresponds to TRBD1 (6 bases). The TCR comes from a boy under two years old with hemimegalencephaly and intractable seizures. DNA of the CDR3: TGCGCCAGCAGCCAAGACAGGGGCTACGAGCAGTACTTC. This codes for CASSQDRGYEQYF.